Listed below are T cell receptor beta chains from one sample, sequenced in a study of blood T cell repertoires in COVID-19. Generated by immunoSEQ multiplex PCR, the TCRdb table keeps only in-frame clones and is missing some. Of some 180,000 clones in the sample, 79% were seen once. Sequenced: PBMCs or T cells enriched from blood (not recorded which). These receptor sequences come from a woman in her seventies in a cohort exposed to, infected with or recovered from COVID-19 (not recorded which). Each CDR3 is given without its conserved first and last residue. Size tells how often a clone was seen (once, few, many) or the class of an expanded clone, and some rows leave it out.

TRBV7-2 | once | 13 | ASSFGTRGAYEQY
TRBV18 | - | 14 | ASSPDLLEWAHEQY
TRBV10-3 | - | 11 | AISEGAGYGYT
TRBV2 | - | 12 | AVQGGAGGYEQF
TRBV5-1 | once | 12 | ASSIQDSGYEQY
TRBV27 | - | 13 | ASSAWTGGDSPLH
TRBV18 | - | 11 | ASSPVRSYEQY
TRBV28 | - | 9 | GVGRNYGYT
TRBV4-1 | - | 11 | ASSQERGLGYT
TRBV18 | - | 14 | ASSPPAQADTGELF
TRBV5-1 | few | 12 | ASSFQGHMYEQY
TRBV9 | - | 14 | ASSPETGQMNTEAF
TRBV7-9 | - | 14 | ASSLGLADLYNEQF
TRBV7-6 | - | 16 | ASSLVFGTGNSPNEQF
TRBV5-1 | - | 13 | ASSLGAGVRDEQF
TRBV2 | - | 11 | ASSRGMGQPQH
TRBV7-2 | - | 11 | ASSLEAEYEQY
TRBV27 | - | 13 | ASSPRDLSLYGYT
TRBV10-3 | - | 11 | AIGEYNNEKLF
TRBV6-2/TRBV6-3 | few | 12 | ASSYPSASLRQF
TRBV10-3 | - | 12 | AIRIGEGPGEQF
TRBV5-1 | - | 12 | ASRLEQLRETQY
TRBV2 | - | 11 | ASTGEGAGELF
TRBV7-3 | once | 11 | ASSRGGVGEQY
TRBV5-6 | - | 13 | ASSLSRDKGYGYT
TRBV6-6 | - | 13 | ASSYRAGNSYEQY
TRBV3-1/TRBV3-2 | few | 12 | ASSRTGVNTEAF
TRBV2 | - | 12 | ASSERQITGELF
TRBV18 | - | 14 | ASSVGQGEIGNTIY
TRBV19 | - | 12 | ASSLAGVYNEQF
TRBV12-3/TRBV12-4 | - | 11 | ASSQGQAYGYT
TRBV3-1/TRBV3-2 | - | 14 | ASSLKAPPGAYGYT
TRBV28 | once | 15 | ASSPLDGRASNQPQH
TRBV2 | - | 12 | ASSGDRGNSPLH
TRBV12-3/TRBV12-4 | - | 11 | ASRPSGYNEQF
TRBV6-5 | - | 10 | ASSPYNSPLH
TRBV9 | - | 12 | ASSGWDTNSPLH
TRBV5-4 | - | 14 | ASSLAQGSGTYEQY
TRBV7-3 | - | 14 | ASSSSGTGNTGELF
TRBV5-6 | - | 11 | ASSLARAYEQY
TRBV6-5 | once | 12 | ASSYFRVTGELF
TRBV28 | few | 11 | ASTFNGAYEQY
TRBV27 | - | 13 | ASRLAGANTGELF
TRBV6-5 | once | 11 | ASTARSGNTIY
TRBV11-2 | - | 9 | ASSRGQTQY
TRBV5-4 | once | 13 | ASSLGGDSYNEQF
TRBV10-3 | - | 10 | AIRGTSAGQY
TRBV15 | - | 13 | ATGGTSGRAGEQF
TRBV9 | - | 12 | ASSVWTSRAEQF
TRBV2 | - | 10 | AIRLAGMGEF
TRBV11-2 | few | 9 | ASSRQYEQF
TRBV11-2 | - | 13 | ASSSEPSSYNEQF
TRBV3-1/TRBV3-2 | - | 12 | ASSRSGGTDTQY
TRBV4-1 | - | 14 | ASSQVARQGNYGYT
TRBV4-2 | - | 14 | ASSRQFATNTGELF